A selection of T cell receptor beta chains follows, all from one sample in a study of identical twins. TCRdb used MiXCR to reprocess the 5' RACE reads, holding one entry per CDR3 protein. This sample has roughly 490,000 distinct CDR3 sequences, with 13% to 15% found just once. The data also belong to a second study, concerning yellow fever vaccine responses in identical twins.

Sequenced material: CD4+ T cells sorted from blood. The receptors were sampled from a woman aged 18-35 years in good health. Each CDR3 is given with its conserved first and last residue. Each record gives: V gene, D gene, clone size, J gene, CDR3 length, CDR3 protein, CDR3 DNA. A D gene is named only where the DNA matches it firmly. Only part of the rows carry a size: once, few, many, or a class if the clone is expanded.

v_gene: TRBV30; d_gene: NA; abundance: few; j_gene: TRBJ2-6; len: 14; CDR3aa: CAWRTRSGANVLTF; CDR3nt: TGTGCCTGGAGAACTCGCTCTGGGGCCAACGTCCTGACTTTC
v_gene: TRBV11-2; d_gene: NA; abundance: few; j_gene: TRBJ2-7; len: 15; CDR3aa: CASSLAGSHTYEQYF; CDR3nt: TGTGCCAGCAGCTTAGCAGGGTCCCACACCTACGAGCAGTACTTC
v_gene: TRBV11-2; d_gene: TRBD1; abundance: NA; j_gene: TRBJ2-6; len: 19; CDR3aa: CASSSFSGTEISGANVLTF; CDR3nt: TGTGCCAGCAGCAGCTTCTCTGGGACAGAGATCTCTGGGGCCAACGTCCTGACTTTC
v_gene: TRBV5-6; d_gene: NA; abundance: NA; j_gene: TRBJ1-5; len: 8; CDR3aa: CASSYGHF; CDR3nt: TGTGCCAGCAGCTACGGACATTTT
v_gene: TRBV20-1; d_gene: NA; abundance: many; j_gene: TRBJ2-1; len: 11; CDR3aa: CSASVDIEQFF; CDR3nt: TGCAGTGCTAGTGTTGACATAGAGCAGTTCTTC
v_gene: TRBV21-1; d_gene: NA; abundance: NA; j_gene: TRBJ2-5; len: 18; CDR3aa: CASSKGPRGGHSWETQYF; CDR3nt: TGTGCCAGCAGCAAAGGTCCCCGAGGGGGACACTCTTGGGAGACCCAGTACTTC
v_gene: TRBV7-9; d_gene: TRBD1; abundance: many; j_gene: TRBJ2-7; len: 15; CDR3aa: CASSLGWTGGDEQYF; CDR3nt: TGTGCCAGCAGCTTAGGCTGGACAGGGGGCGACGAGCAGTACTTC
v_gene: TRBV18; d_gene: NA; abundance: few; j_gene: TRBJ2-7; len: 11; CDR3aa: CASSQGDEQYF; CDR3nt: TGTGCCAGCTCACAGGGGGACGAGCAGTACTTC
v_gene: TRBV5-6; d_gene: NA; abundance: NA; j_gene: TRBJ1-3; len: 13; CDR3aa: CASSQTGGNTIYF; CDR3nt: TGTGCCAGCAGCCAAACAGGGGGAAACACCATATATTTT
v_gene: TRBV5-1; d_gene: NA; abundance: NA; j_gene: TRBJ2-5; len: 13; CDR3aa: CASTPEEKETQYF; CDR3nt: TGCGCCAGCACCCCGGAAGAGAAAGAGACCCAGTACTTC
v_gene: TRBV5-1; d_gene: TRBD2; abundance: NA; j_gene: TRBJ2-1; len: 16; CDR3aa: CASSYGGGVTYNEQFF; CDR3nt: TGCGCCAGCAGCTACGGCGGGGGAGTCACCTACAATGAGCAGTTCTTC
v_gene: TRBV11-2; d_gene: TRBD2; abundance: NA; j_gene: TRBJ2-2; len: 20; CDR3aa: CASSLLALAAGGSHTGELFF; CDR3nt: TGTGCCAGCAGCTTACTGGCCCTAGCGGCGGGAGGGAGCCACACCGGGGAGCTGTTTTTT
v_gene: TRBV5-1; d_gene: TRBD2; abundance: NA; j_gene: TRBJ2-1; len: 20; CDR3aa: CASSTPLGTSGGADYNEQFF; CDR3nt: TGCGCCAGCAGCACCCCGCTGGGGACTAGCGGGGGGGCCGACTACAATGAGCAGTTCTTC
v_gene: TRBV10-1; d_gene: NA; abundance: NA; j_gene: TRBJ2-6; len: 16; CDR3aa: CASSESRGYGANVLTF; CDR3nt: TGCGCCAGCAGTGAGTCTCGGGGATATGGGGCCAACGTCCTGACTTTC
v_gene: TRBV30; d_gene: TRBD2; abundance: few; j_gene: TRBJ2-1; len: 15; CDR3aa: CAWSKLAVLVNEQFF; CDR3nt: TGTGCCTGGAGTAAACTAGCGGTGTTAGTCAATGAGCAGTTCTTC
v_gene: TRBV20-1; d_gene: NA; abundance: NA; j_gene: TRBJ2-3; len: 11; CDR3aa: CSAGRTDTQYF; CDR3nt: TGCAGCGCGGGTAGGACAGATACGCAGTATTTT
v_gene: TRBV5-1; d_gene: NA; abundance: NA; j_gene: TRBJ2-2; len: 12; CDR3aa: CASSREYGELFF; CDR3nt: TGCGCCAGCAGCCGTGAGTACGGGGAGCTGTTTTTT
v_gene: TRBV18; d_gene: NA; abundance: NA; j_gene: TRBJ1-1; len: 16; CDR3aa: CASSRGGEQMNTEAFF; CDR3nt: TGTGCCAGCTCACGGGGGGGTGAGCAAATGAACACTGAAGCTTTCTTT
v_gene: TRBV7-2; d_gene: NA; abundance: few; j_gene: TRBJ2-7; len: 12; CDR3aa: CASSLALHEQYF; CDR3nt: TGTGCCAGCAGCTTAGCGCTCCACGAGCAGTACTTC
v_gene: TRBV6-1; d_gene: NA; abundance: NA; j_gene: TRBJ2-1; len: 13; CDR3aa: CASSTGRNNEQFF; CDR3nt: TGTGCCAGCAGTACCGGACGGAACAATGAGCAGTTCTTC
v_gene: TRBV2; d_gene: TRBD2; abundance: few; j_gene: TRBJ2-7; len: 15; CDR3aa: CASSELPSGFHEQYF; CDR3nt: TGTGCCAGCAGTGAATTGCCTAGCGGGTTCCACGAGCAGTACTTC
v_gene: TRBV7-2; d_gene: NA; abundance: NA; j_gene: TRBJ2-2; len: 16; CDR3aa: CASSPLGGLGTGELFF; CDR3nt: TGTGCCAGCAGCCCCCTCGGAGGGCTGGGCACCGGGGAGCTGTTTTTT
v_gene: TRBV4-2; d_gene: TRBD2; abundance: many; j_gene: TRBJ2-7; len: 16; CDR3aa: CASSQNPGLAAYEQYF; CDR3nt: TGTGCCAGCAGCCAAAATCCGGGACTAGCTGCTTACGAGCAGTACTTC
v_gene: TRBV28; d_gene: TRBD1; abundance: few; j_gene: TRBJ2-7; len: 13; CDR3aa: CASRKTGSAEQYF; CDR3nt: TGTGCCAGCAGGAAGACAGGGTCGGCCGAGCAGTACTTC
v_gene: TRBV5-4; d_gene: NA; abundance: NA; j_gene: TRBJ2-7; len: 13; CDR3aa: CASSIAGTGEQYF; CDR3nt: TGTGCCAGCAGCATCGCCGGGACGGGGGAGCAGTACTTC
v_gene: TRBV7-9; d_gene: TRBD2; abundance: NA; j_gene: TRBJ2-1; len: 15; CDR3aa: CASSQTSGGGIEQFF; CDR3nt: TGTGCCAGCAGCCAGACTAGCGGGGGGGGCATTGAGCAGTTCTTC
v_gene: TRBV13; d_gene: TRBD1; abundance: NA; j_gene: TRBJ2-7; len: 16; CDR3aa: CASSSEQGARFNEQYF; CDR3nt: TGTGCCAGCAGCTCAGAACAGGGGGCGCGATTCAACGAGCAGTACTTC